This T cell receptor (beta chain) came from a study of cytomegalovirus exposure and HLA in healthy donors. Findings of the study overall: TRBV6-2, TRBV6-3 and other indistinguishable V segments were excluded. At a 0.05 false discovery rate, a later analysis found some 18,000 TCR beta sequences to be associated with HLA alleles. High sensitivity and specificity were reportedly achieved when the classifier diagnosed cytomegalovirus status. Specific recognition of CMV antigens was confirmed in vitro for three chains (all CMV-associated).

This PCR relied on a set of 60 Vbeta primers and 13 Jbeta primers. Sequencing used immunoSEQ multiplex PCR; TCRdb keeps in-frame clones, though not all of them. The repertoire consists of some 110,000 clones, with under 85% occurring once and the leading ten covering roughly 1.2%. In its sample, this clone was seen many times. The antigen is unknown. The ends lost 5 bases at V and 4 bases at J; junction bases unmatched: 4. This CDR3 is 13 amino acids long. CDR1 is SEHNR, CDR2 FQNEAQ, per germline (reference sequence). This clonotype originated in a man aged 35 to 55 in good health and CMV-seronegative. The sequenced sample was PBMCs. The chain combines TRBV7-9 with TRBJ2-7, with 8 bases that match TRBD1. The CDR3: CASSLGQEYEQYF. Here the CDR3 DNA reads TGTGCCAGCAGCCTGGGACAGGAGTACGAGCAGTACTTC.